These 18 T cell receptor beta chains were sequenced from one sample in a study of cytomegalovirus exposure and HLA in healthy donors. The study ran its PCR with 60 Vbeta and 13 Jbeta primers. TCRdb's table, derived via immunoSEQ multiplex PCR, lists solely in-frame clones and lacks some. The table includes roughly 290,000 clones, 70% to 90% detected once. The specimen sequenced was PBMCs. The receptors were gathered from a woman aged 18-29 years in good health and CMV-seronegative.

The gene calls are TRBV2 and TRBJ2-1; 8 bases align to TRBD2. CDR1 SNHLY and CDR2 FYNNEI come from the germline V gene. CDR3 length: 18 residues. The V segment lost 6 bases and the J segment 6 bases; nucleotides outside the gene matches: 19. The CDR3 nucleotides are TGTGCCAGCAGCCGCCGGGGGGGCCCAGGGGATGTGGGCAATGAGCAGTTCTTC. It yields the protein CASSRRGGPGDVGNEQFF.

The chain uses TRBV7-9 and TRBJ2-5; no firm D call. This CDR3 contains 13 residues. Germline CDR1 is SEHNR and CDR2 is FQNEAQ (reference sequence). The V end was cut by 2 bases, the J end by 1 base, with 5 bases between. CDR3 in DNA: TGTGCCAGCAGCTTAAACAGCCAAGAGACCCAGTACTTC. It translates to CASSLNSQETQYF.

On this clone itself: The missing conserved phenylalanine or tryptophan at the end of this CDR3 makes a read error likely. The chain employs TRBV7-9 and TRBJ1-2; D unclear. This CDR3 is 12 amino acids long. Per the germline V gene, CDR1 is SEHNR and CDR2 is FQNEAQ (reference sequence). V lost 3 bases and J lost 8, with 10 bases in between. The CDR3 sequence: CASSFDIYGYTL. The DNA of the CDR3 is TGTGCCAGCAGCTTCGACATCTACGGCTACACCCTC.

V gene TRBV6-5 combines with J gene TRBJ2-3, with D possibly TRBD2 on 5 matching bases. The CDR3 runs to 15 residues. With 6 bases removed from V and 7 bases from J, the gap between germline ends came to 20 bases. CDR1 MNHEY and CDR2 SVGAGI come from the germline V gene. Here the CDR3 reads CASSTTFGLRNTQYF. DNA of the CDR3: TGTGCCAGCAGCACCACTTTCGGACTCCGTAATACGCAGTATTTT.

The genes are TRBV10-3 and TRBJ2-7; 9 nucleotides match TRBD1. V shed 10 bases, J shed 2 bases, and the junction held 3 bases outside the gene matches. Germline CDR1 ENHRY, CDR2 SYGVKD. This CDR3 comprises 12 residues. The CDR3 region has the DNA TGTGCCACCCGGGACAGGGCCTACGAGCAGTACTTC. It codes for CATRDRAYEQYF.

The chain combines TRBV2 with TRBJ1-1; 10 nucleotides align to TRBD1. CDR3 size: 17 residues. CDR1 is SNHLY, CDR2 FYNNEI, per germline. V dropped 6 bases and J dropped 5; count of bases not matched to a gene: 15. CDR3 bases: TGTGCCAGCAGGGGAACCACCGGGACAGGGGTGGGTACTGAAGCTTTCTTT. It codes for CASRGTTGTGVGTEAFF.

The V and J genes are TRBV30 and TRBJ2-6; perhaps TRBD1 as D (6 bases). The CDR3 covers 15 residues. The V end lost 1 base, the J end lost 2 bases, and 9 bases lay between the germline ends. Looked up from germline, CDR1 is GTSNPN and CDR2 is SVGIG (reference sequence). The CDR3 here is CAWSATGPGANVLTF. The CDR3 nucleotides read TGTGCCTGGAGTGCCACAGGGCCTGGGGCCAACGTCCTGACTTTC. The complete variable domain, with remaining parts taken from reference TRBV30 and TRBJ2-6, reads SQTIHQWPATLVQPVGSPLSLECTVEGTSNPNLYWYRQAAGRGLQLLFYSVGIGQISSEVPQNLSASRPQDRQFILSSKKLLLSDSGFYLCAWSATGPGANVLTFGAGSRLTVL.

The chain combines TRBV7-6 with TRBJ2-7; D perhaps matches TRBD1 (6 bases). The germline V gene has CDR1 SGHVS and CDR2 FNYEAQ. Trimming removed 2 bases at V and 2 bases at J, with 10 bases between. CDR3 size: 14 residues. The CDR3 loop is CASSLQGPPYEQYF. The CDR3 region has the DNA TGTGCCAGCAGCTTACAGGGGCCCCCCTACGAGCAGTACTTC. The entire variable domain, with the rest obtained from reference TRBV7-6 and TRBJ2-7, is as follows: GAGVSQSPRYKVTKRGQDVALRCDPISGHVSLYWYRQALGQGPEFLTYFNYEAQQDKSGLPNDRFSAERPEGSISTLTIQRTEQRDSAMYRCASSLQGPPYEQYFGPGTRLTVT.

The CDR3 coding sequence is TGCGCCAGCAGCCGAGCGGGGGGCAGCCACGAGCAGTACTTC. It yields the protein CASSRAGGSHEQYF. The gene calls are TRBV5-1 and TRBJ2-7; the match to TRBD2 covers 9 bases. This CDR3 region has 14 residues. V shed 4 bases, J shed 5 bases, and the junction held 7 bases outside the gene matches. CDR1 SGHRS and CDR2 YFSETQ come from the germline V gene.

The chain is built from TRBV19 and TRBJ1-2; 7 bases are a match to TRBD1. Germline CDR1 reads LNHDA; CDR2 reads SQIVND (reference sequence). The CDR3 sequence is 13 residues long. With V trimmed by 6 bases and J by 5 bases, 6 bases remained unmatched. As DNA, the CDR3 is TGTGCCAGTAGGACGACAGGGTCGTATGGCTACACCTTC. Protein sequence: CASRTTGSYGYTF.

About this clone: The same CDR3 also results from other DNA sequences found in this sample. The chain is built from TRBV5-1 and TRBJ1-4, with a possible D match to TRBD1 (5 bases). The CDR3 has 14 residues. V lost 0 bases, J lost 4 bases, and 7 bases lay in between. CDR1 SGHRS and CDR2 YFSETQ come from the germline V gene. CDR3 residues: CASSLAGFNEKLFF. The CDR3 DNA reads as TGCGCCAGCAGCTTGGCAGGGTTTAATGAAAAACTGTTTTTT. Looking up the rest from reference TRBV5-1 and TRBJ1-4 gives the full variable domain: KAGVTQTPRYLIKTRGQQVTLSCSPISGHRSVSWYQQTPGQGLQFLFEYFSETQRNKGNFPGRFSGRQFSNSRSEMNVSTLELGDSALYLCASSLAGFNEKLFFGSGTQLSVL.

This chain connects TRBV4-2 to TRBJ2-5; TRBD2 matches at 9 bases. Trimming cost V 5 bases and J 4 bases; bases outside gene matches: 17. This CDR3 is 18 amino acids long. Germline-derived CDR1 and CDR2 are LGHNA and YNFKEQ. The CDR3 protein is CASSSNEGGGALTETQYF. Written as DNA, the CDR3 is TGTGCCAGCAGCTCAAATGAAGGCGGGGGGGCCTTAACAGAGACCCAGTACTTC.

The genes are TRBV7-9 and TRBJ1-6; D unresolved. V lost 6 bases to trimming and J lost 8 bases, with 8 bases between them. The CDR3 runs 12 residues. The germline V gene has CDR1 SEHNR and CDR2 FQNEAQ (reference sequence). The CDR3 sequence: CASSSGDSPLHF. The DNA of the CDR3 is TGTGCCAGCAGTTCCGGGGATTCACCCCTCCACTTT.

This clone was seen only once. The CDR3 spells CASSYRGGNSPLHF. The CDR3 nucleotides read TGTGCCAGTAGCTACAGGGGGGGTAATTCACCCCTCCACTTT. J is TRBJ1-6 and V is TRBV19; 8 positions match TRBD1. Per the germline V gene, CDR1 is LNHDA and CDR2 is SQIVND (reference sequence). Trimming cost V 6 bases and J 6 bases; bases outside gene matches: 4. The CDR3 has 14 residues.

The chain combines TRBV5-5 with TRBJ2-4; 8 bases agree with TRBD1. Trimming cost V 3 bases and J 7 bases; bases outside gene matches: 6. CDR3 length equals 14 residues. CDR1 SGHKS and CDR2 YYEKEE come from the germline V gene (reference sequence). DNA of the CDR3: TGTGCCAGCAGCTACAGGGGGATTGAGAACATTCAGTACTTC. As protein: CASSYRGIENIQYF.

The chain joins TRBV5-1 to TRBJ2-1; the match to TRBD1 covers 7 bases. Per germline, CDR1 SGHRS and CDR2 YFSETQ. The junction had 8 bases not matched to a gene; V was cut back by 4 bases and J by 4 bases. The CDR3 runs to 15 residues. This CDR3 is CASSPAGTVYNEQFF. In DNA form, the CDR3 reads TGCGCCAGCAGCCCGGCCGGGACAGTATACAATGAGCAGTTCTTC.

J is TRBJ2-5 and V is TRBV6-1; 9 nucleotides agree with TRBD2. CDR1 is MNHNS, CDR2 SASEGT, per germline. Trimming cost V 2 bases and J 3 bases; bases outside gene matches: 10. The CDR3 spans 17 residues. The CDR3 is CASSEYNGLAGKETQYF. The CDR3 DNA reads TGTGCCAGCAGTGAATACAATGGGCTAGCGGGGAAAGAGACCCAGTACTTC.

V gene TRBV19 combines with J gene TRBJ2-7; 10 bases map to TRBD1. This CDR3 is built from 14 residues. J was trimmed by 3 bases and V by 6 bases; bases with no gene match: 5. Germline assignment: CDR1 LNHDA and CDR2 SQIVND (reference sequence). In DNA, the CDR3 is TGTGCCAGTAGATTAGGACAGGGGGTCTACGAGCAGTACTTC. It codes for CASRLGQGVYEQYF.